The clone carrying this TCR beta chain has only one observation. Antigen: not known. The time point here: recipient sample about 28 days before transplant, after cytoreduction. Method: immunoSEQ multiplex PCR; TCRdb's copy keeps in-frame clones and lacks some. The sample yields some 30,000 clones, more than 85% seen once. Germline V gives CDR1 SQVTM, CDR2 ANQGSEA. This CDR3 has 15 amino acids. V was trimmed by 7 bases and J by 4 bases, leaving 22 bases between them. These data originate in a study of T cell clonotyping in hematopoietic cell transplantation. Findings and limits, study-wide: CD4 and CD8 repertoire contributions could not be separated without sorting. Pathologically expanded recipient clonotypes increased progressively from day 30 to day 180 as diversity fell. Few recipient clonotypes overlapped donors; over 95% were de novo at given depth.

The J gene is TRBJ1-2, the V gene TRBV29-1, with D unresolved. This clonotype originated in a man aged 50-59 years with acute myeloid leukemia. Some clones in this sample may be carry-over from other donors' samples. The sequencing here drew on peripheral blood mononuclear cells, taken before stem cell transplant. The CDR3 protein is CSARMPGRETYGYTF. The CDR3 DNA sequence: TGCAGCGCCCGGATGCCTGGTCGGGAGACCTATGGCTACACCTTC.